This T cell receptor (beta chain) was identified during a study of blood T cell repertoires in COVID-19. Turning to the study itself: The analysed material was cDNA or gDNA that came from T cells, B-cell-depleted T cells, or PBMCs.

The CDR3 runs to 15 residues. The trim removed 5 bases at V and 4 bases at J, leaving 6 bases unmatched. Germline values: CDR1 SNHLY, CDR2 FYNNEI. How the authors handled the data: Amplified reference gene primers provided the basis for estimating nucleated cell counts. Repertoires were generated with immunoSEQ multiplex PCR, while TCRdb's copy carries only in-frame clones and drops some. That table is the source of V, J and clone size, and D and trimming were worked out from the DNA. The sample holds roughly 280,000 clones, approximately 85% seen once. The receptor's source is a woman between 65 and 79 years old with acute or convalescent COVID-19. Sequencing input: peripheral blood. V usage is TRBV2 and J usage is TRBJ1-4; 8 nucleotides match TRBD1. The CDR3 sequence: CASSPGTGFNEKLFF. Here the CDR3 DNA reads TGTGCCAGCAGTCCTGGGACAGGCTTTAATGAAAAACTGTTTTTT. Complete variable domain (other parts from reference TRBV2 and TRBJ1-4): EPEVTQTPSHQVTQMGQEVILRCVPISNHLYFYWYRQILGQKVEFLVSFYNNEISEKSEIFDDQFSVERPDGSNFTLKIRSTKLEDSAMYFCASSPGTGFNEKLFFGSGTQLSVL.